A selection of T cell receptor beta chains follows, all from one sample in a study of cytomegalovirus exposure and HLA in healthy donors. Using immunoSEQ multiplex PCR, the repertoire was profiled, and TCRdb retains in-frame clones only, with some absent. Here the sample spans around 220,000 clones, approximately 79% being singletons. Sequenced material: PBMCs. The receptors were gathered from a man between 18 and 29 years old in good health and CMV-seronegative. Both conserved end residues are part of each CDR3.

v_call: TRBV29-1
cdr3_aa: CSVCLGQVPSNEQFF

v_call: TRBV7-2
cdr3_aa: CASPSGMSTEAFF

v_call: TRBV9
cdr3_aa: CASSAGPDQPQHF

v_call: TRBV6-1
cdr3_aa: CATSRPSQETQYF

v_call: TRBV7-9
cdr3_aa: CASSSWTAEAFF

v_call: TRBV6-5
cdr3_aa: CASSYSVLADNEQFF

v_call: TRBV6-6
cdr3_aa: CASSYMNTEAFF

v_call: TRBV9
cdr3_aa: CASSPRLAGVRTGELFF

v_call: TRBV4-3
cdr3_aa: CASSQEASGTYEQYF

v_call: TRBV2
cdr3_aa: CASSLAGGNTGELFF

v_call: TRBV15
cdr3_aa: CATSRDTPSGQETQYF

v_call: TRBV4-1
cdr3_aa: CASSHPATSGNYEQYF

v_call: TRBV4-3
cdr3_aa: CASSQDRDSDSYEQYF

v_call: TRBV30
cdr3_aa: CAWSVGTGTEAFF

v_call: TRBV4-3
cdr3_aa: CASSQLYEQGAETQYF

v_call: TRBV21-1
cdr3_aa: CASSSRTSGGSTDTQYF

v_call: TRBV27
cdr3_aa: CASSLAGGLYTDTQYF

v_call: TRBV18
cdr3_aa: CASSRVVGQGAIRELFF

v_call: TRBV28
cdr3_aa: CASSLLQIDNSPLHF

v_call: TRBV28
cdr3_aa: CASSLWRTTAGEQFF

v_call: TRBV6-6
cdr3_aa: CASSYSQGAGELFF

v_call: TRBV7-9
cdr3_aa: CASSPSGREEQYF